This entry lists 9 T cell receptor beta chains sequenced from one sample in a study of T cells in Graves' hyperthyroidism and ophthalmopathy. Authors of the study amplified TCR beta CDR3 regions from RNA transcripts. Researchers ran a first-round RT-PCR on the TCR CDR3 using the HTBI primer set. Each CDR3 protein gets one entry after TCRdb re-called the multiplex PCR reads with MiXCR. The profile shows about 380,000 distinct CDR3 sequences, over 11% of them singletons. Sequencing used blood. All receptors come from a woman aged 60-75 years with Graves' hyperthyroidism.

The gene calls are TRBV12-3 or TRBV12-4 and TRBJ2-2, with 12 bases that match TRBD2. The CDR3 is 15 amino acids. V lost 6 bases to trimming and J lost 5 bases; unmatched junction nucleotides: 4. In DNA form, the CDR3 reads TGTGCCAGCAGGGGGGGGACTAGCGGGACCGGGGAGCTGTTTTTT. It is translated as CASRGGTSGTGELFF.

The table lists this clonotype with many counts. V usage is TRBV20-1 and J usage is TRBJ1-1; 11 bases line up with TRBD1. Trimming took 6 bases from V and 7 from J; bases not matched to a gene: 7. Germline CDR1 is DFQATT and CDR2 is SNEGSKA (reference sequence). The CDR3 spans 13 residues. Here the CDR3 DNA reads TGCAGTGCGCCGGGACAGGGGGGCAATGAAGCTTTCTTT. This gives the protein CSAPGQGGNEAFF.

This clonotype has at least ten counts. V and J are TRBV28 and TRBJ1-1, with unresolved D. Germline-derived CDR1 and CDR2 are MDHEN and SYDVKM. The CDR3 is 12 residues long. Trimming removed 6 bases at V and 10 bases at J, with 15 bases between. The CDR3 region has the DNA TGTGCCAGCAGGTCCGGAACCCTAAGAGCTTTCTTT. Encoded protein: CASRSGTLRAFF.

This clonotype came up a few times. The chain is built from TRBV5-1 and TRBJ1-1, with TRBD1 identical over 9 bases. V gave up 4 bases and J gave up 5 bases; unmatched junction bases: 3. The CDR3 is 13 residues long. CDR1 is SGHRS, CDR2 YFSETQ, per germline. The DNA for the CDR3 is TGCGCCAGCAGCATTGGACAGGGGACTGAAGCTTTCTTT. Its translation is CASSIGQGTEAFF.

The V and J genes are TRBV6-1 and TRBJ1-1; no clear D. This CDR3 is built from 14 residues. V was clipped by 6 bases and J by 2 bases, with 13 bases between them. The V gene's germline CDR1 is MNHNS and CDR2 SASEGT. This CDR3 reads CASSLRHPNTEAFF. The DNA of the CDR3 is TGTGCCAGCAGCCTGCGACACCCCAACACTGAAGCTTTCTTT.

V gene TRBV11-2 combines with J gene TRBJ2-5, with TRBD2 as a possible D gene (5 bases). V was cut by 6 bases and J by 5 bases, with 13 bases left in between. The germline V gene encodes CDR1 SGHAT and CDR2 FQNNGV. The CDR3 has 13 amino acids. Here the CDR3 reads CASSLPSWETQYF. CDR3 DNA: TGTGCCAGCAGTCTACCTAGCTGGGAGACCCAGTACTTC.

This chain uses TRBV15 with TRBJ2-5, with 12 bases matching TRBD1. The CDR3 is made up of 15 amino acids. Germline trimming cut 7 bases from V and 5 bases from J; bases unmatched to any gene: 8. From germline, CDR1 is LNHNV and CDR2 YYDKDF (reference sequence). CDR3: CATTRDRGRSETQYF. The CDR3 coding sequence is TGTGCCACCACCAGGGACAGGGGGCGGTCGGAGACCCAGTACTTC.

A note on this clonotype: This may stem from a read error, because a much larger clone lies one nucleotide away. V is TRBV6-5 and J is TRBJ2-7, with 12 bases fitting TRBD2. Germline V lookup: CDR1 MNHEY, CDR2 SVGAGI. J lost 3 bases, V lost 0 bases, and 3 bases had no gene match. CDR3 length equals 16 residues. Written as DNA, the CDR3 is TGTGCCAGCAGTTACTCCGAGGGACTAGCGGGCTACGAGCAGTACTTC. It translates to CASSYSEGLAGYEQYF.

This clonotype was observed at least ten times. The chain combines TRBV7-2 with TRBJ1-5, with D uncertain. Trimming took off 5 bases at V and 0 bases at J, with 11 bases between the two ends. The CDR3 is 15 amino acids. The germline CDR1 and CDR2 sequences are SGHTA and FQGNSA. The CDR3, as DNA: TGTGCCAGCAGCAGCCCGCCCTATAGCAATCAGCCCCAGCATTTT. Translation: CASSSPPYSNQPQHF.